These 5 T cell receptor beta chains originate from one sample sequenced in a study of T cell responses to AZD1222 COVID-19 vaccine. TCRdb's table, derived via immunoSEQ multiplex PCR, lists solely in-frame clones and lacks some. The sample has 200,000 or so clones, approximately 92% seen once. The specimen was peripheral blood, collected on day 0 of AZD1222 vaccination. The receptors come from an adult in good health.

This sequence joins TRBV7-8 and TRBJ1-1; D possibly corresponds to TRBD1 (5 bases). The germline V and J ends were trimmed by 0 bases and 0 bases, with 8 bases remaining between them. Looked up from germline, CDR1 is SGHVS and CDR2 is FQNEAQ. The CDR3 runs to 15 residues. The CDR3 loop reads CASSLATAMNTEAFF. CDR3 nucleotide sequence: TGTGCCAGCAGCTTAGCGACAGCGATGAACACTGAAGCTTTCTTT.

The CDR3 loop is CASSPHRASGNYEQYF. CDR3 coding DNA: TGTGCCAGTAGTCCCCACCGGGCTAGCGGCAACTACGAGCAGTACTTC. This chain connects TRBV19 to TRBJ2-7, with 7 bases aligning to TRBD2. The germline CDR1 and CDR2 sequences are LNHDA and SQIVND (reference sequence). The CDR3 spans 16 residues. With 5 bases clipped from V and 3 bases from J, the junction kept 13 bases outside the gene matches.

The V call is TRBV28, the J call TRBJ1-1; possibly TRBD1 for D (5 bases). CDR3 length equals 12 residues. Germline V gene sequence: CDR1 MDHEN, CDR2 SYDVKM. V dropped 5 bases and J dropped 8 bases, with 12 bases sitting between them. CDR3 region: CASSLQGGEAFF. In DNA form, the CDR3 reads TGTGCCAGCAGTCTTCAGGGAGGAGAAGCTTTCTTT. Supplemented by reference TRBV28 and TRBJ1-1, the full variable domain reads DVKVTQSSRYLVKRTGEKVFLECVQDMDHENMFWYRQDPGLGLRLIYFSYDVKMKEKGDIPEGYSVSREKKERFSLILESASTNQTSMYLCASSLQGGEAFFGQGTRLTVV.

V and J are TRBV2 and TRBJ1-6; D gene ambiguous. The CDR3 is 17 residues long. Germline assignment: CDR1 SNHLY and CDR2 FYNNEI. Trimming pared 2 bases from V and 0 bases from J, leaving 11 bases between. Here the CDR3 DNA reads TGTGCCAGCAGTGAAAGACGTCTTCGCTCCTATAATTCACCCCTCCACTTT. Its protein is CASSERRLRSYNSPLHF. Based on the CDR3 plus reference TRBV2 and TRBJ1-6, the full variable domain is EPEVTQTPSHQVTQMGQEVILRCVPISNHLYFYWYRQILGQKVEFLVSFYNNEISEKSEIFDDQFSVERPDGSNFTLKIRSTKLEDSAMYFCASSERRLRSYNSPLHFGNGTRLTVT.

The chain couples TRBV6-5 to TRBJ2-1; the match to TRBD2 covers 11 bases. Per the germline V gene, CDR1 is MNHEY and CDR2 is SVGAGI. The CDR3 extends over 16 amino acids. With 0 bases clipped from V and 8 bases from J, the junction kept 6 bases outside the gene matches. The CDR3 loop is CASSYSASGRHYEQFF. The DNA of the CDR3 is TGTGCCAGCAGTTACTCTGCTAGCGGGAGGCACTATGAGCAGTTCTTC.